Below, 2 T cell receptor beta chains from the same sample are listed, as sequenced in a study of T cell responses to AZD1222 COVID-19 vaccine. Assay: immunoSEQ multiplex PCR; the TCRdb copy retains only in-frame clones and omits some. The table records some 120,000 clones, 92% of them present only once. The sequencing used peripheral blood, collected on day 0 of AZD1222 vaccination. Receptors originate from an adult in good health.

This sequence joins TRBV5-4 and TRBJ2-2; D might be TRBD1 (5 bases). CDR3 length equals 17 residues. V lost 4 bases to trimming and J lost 2 bases, with 18 bases between them. Germline V gene data show CDR1 as SGHNT and CDR2 as YYREEE (reference sequence). The CDR3 DNA is TGTGCCAGCAGCAAGAAGGACAAGGTGGGAAACACCGGGGAGCTGTTTTTT. Amino acid sequence: CASSKKDKVGNTGELFF.

This chain links TRBV5-1 with TRBJ1-4, with TRBD1 matching 8 bases. This CDR3 is 15 amino acids long. The V and J ends lost 5 bases and 7 bases, in that order; junction bases with no gene match: 10. Germline V gene sequence: CDR1 SGHRS, CDR2 YFSETQ. The CDR3 nucleotides are TGCGCCAGCAGTACCGACAGGGGATGGGGTGAAAAACTGTTTTTT. It codes for CASSTDRGWGEKLFF. Together with reference TRBV5-1 and TRBJ1-4, the CDR3 gives the full variable domain: KAGVTQTPRYLIKTRGQQVTLSCSPISGHRSVSWYQQTPGQGLQFLFEYFSETQRNKGNFPGRFSGRQFSNSRSEMNVSTLELGDSALYLCASSTDRGWGEKLFFGSGTQLSVL.